This TCR beta chain is from a study of technical replicates of blood from a few donors. This CDR3 has 16 residues. V gave up 4 bases and J gave up 0 bases, with 16 bases separating them. Per the germline V gene, CDR1 is SGHRS and CDR2 is YFSETQ. Libraries were prepared by immunoSEQ multiplex PCR; TCRdb keeps only in-frame clonotypes and omits some of them. This repertoire shows over 70,000 clones, over 85% found once; its top ten account for 0.3% to 0.45%. Source material: T cells isolated from PBMCs. The chain links TRBV5-1 to TRBJ1-1; maybe TRBD1 (6 bases). The sequence was collected from a human donor in good health. CDR3 DNA: TGCGCCAGCAGCGCCGTTGGTGGGGGCTTGAACACTGAAGCTTTCTTT. The encoded protein is CASSAVGGGLNTEAFF.